The 24 T cell receptor beta chains presented below share a single source sample, sequenced in a study of blood T cell repertoires in COVID-19 (dated by TCRdb to between 2020 and 2021). Library preparation employed the immunoSEQ multiplex PCR assay. Sourced from immuneACCESS, this table was stored by TCRdb with only in-frame sequences that have V and J called. A share of the clones is absent; for the studies checked, an unresolved V gene accounts for under half, and the remainder has no known explanation. For this sample there are about 220,000 clones; 82% appear just once. The top ten hold about 3.4% of the sample. Sequenced: PBMCs or T cells enriched from blood (not recorded which). These receptors originate from a woman aged 55 to 70 who had recovered from COVID-19.

This clone was recorded a few times. This chain joins TRBV5-6 and TRBJ1-6; D is ambiguous. The V end lost 4 bases, the J end lost 7 bases, and 15 bases lay between the germline ends. Germline CDR1 SGHDT, CDR2 YYEEEE. The length of the CDR3 is 15 residues. The chain's CDR3 is CASSAESGWNSPLHF. In DNA form, the CDR3 reads TGTGCCAGCAGCGCTGAGTCGGGGTGGAATTCACCCCTCCACTTT.

The chain has TRBV5-1 and TRBJ2-1; D is possibly TRBD2 (6 bases). The CDR3 has 15 residues. Trimming removed 0 bases at V and 5 bases at J, with 12 bases between. Germline CDR1 is SGHRS and CDR2 is YFSETQ. CDR3 nucleotides: TGCGCCAGCAGCTTGGGGGCAGGAGGGAACAATGAGCAGTTCTTC. It is translated as CASSLGAGGNNEQFF.

This clone was seen a single time. The chain carries TRBV12-3 or TRBV12-4 and TRBJ1-4; D not certain. The length of the CDR3 is 13 residues. V gave up 3 bases and J gave up 8 bases, with 10 bases separating them. The CDR3 is CASSLRVQEKLFF. CDR3 nucleotides: TGTGCCAGCAGTTTGCGGGTGCAGGAAAAACTGTTTTTT.

The V and J genes are TRBV20-1 and TRBJ1-1; D is possibly TRBD1 (5 bases). CDR3 length: 12 residues. CDR1 is DFQATT and CDR2 is SNEGSKA in the germline V gene (reference sequence). V lost 3 bases and J 4 bases, leaving 9 bases between the germline ends. Here the CDR3 reads CSASRGLTEAFF. In nucleotides, the CDR3 is TGCAGTGCTAGTAGGGGACTCACTGAAGCTTTCTTT.

This chain links TRBV3-1 (or the pseudogene TRBV3-2) with TRBJ1-1; no clear D. Trimming removed 4 bases at V and 1 base at J, with 10 bases between. Germline-derived CDR1 and CDR2 are LGHDT and YNNKEL (reference sequence). The CDR3 is 14 residues long. CDR3 amino acids: CASSLGRGNTEAFF. The CDR3 region has the DNA TGTGCCAGCAGCCTCGGTCGGGGGAACACTGAAGCTTTCTTT.

The J gene is TRBJ2-7, the V gene TRBV6-1; tentative D call: TRBD1 (6 bases). The V end was cut by 1 base, the J end by 3 bases, with 13 bases between. CDR1 is MNHNS and CDR2 is SASEGT in the germline V gene. This CDR3 is built from 15 residues. The CDR3 DNA reads TGTGCCAGCAGTGAAGGGACAGAGTCATACTACGAGCAGTACTTC. It specifies CASSEGTESYYEQYF.

Only a few counts were recorded for this clone. The chain employs TRBV19 and TRBJ1-5, with 10 positions matching TRBD1. CDR3 length: 18 amino acids. In germline, CDR1 is LNHDA, CDR2 SQIVND (reference sequence). V trimming: 5 bases; J trimming: 0 bases; junction bases outside the gene matches: 10. The chain's CDR3 is CASSWETGGLYSNQPQHF. The DNA of the CDR3 is TGTGCCAGTAGTTGGGAGACAGGGGGCCTTTATAGCAATCAGCCCCAGCATTTT.

This chain links TRBV7-8 with TRBJ2-1, with 8 positions matching TRBD2. CDR1 is SGHVS and CDR2 is FQNEAQ in the germline V gene. Trimming at V came to 1 base and at J to 7 bases, leaving 3 bases not matched to a gene. CDR3 length: 14 residues. CDR3 DNA: TGTGCCAGCAGCTTAGTAGCGGGGTGGAATGAGCAGTTCTTC. Translation: CASSLVAGWNEQFF.

This clone was detected only a few times. This chain links TRBV6-1 with TRBJ1-5, with D unclear. The germline V gene has CDR1 MNHNS and CDR2 SASEGT. Trimming took 6 bases from V and 3 from J, leaving 12 bases between them. This CDR3 is built from 14 residues. The CDR3 coding sequence is TGTGCCAGCAGACACCCCGAAACCAATCAGCCCCAGCATTTT. It encodes CASRHPETNQPQHF.

The chain joins TRBV24-1 to TRBJ2-2; 7 bases are a match to TRBD2. The CDR3 runs to 15 residues. Germline V lookup: CDR1 KGHDR, CDR2 SFDVKD. After removal of 10 bases from V and 6 bases from J, the junction contained 13 bases not matched to a gene. CDR3 coding DNA: TGTGCCACTTCTAGCGGAGGGCCGTTTGCCGGGGAGCTGTTTTTT. This encodes CATSSGGPFAGELFF.

Note on this clone: Other DNA sequences in this sample translate to the same CDR3. V and J are TRBV12-3 or TRBV12-4 and TRBJ2-5; a possible D gene is TRBD2 (5 bases). CDR3 length: 13 amino acids. V was shortened by 2 bases and J by 2 bases, with 6 bases between the two germline ends. The CDR3 sequence: CASSLREQETQYF. The CDR3 DNA reads TGTGCCAGCAGTTTACGGGAACAAGAGACCCAGTACTTC.

The chain has TRBV6-5 and TRBJ2-7, with a tentative D call TRBD2 (5 bases). V gave up 5 bases and J gave up 6 bases, with 20 bases separating them. CDR3 size: 15 residues. Germline loops: CDR1 MNHEY, CDR2 SVGAGI. CDR3: CASSTPLRAGSEQYF. Written as DNA, the CDR3 is TGTGCCAGCAGTACTCCTCTTCGGGCTGGGAGCGAGCAGTACTTC.

This chain links TRBV7-9 with TRBJ1-5; D perhaps matches TRBD1 (5 bases). This CDR3 is built from 15 residues. Germline CDR1 reads SEHNR; CDR2 reads FQNEAQ (reference sequence). Deletions cut 3 bases from V and 4 bases from J, with 13 bases between. This CDR3 is CASSFQGAGNQPQHF. CDR3 in DNA: TGTGCCAGCAGCTTTCAAGGGGCGGGAAATCAGCCCCAGCATTTT.

The CDR3: CASSLGRGGRTEAFF. CDR3 sequence (DNA): TGTGCCAGCAGCTTAGGCCGGGGAGGGCGCACTGAAGCTTTCTTT. J is TRBJ1-1 and V is TRBV13; D remains ambiguous. The V and J ends lost 0 bases and 4 bases respectively, with 12 bases between them. The germline CDR1 and CDR2 sequences are PRHDT and FYEKMQ (reference sequence). This CDR3 contains 15 residues.

The chain employs TRBV2 and TRBJ2-7; tentative D call: TRBD2 (6 bases). CDR1 is SNHLY, CDR2 FYNNEI, per germline. The CDR3 consists of 14 residues. V was shortened by 7 bases and J by 3 bases, with 16 bases between the two germline ends. This CDR3 is CASMAGGANYEQYF. CDR3 nucleotides: TGTGCCAGCATGGCTGGCGGGGCCAACTACGAGCAGTACTTC.

The CDR3 reads CASSIPGTGVIYF. The CDR3 region has the DNA TGTGCCAGTAGTATCCCCGGGACAGGGGTCATATATTTT. The rearrangement uses TRBV19 and TRBJ1-3; 10 bases match TRBD1. Germline CDR1 and CDR2: LNHDA and SQIVND (reference sequence). With 3 bases clipped from V and 12 bases from J, the junction kept 5 bases outside the gene matches. This CDR3 has 13 amino acids.

The table lists this clone with a count of one. The rearrangement joins TRBV7-2 to TRBJ2-2; 7 bases map to TRBD1. Germline CDR1 and CDR2: SGHTA and FQGNSA. V lost 5 bases to trimming and J lost 2 bases; unmatched junction nucleotides: 5. The CDR3 consists of 15 residues. The CDR3 DNA follows: TGTGCCAGCAGCCGCGACAGGGCCAACACCGGGGAGCTGTTTTTT. Translating gives CASSRDRANTGELFF.

This chain links TRBV10-2 with TRBJ2-1, with a possible D match to TRBD1 (6 bases). The CDR3 is 14 residues long. Per germline, CDR1 WSHSY and CDR2 SAAADI. V was trimmed by 0 bases and J by 4 bases, leaving 7 bases between them. The CDR3 protein is CASSESGQYNEQFF. The CDR3 region has the DNA TGCGCCAGCAGTGAGTCTGGACAGTACAATGAGCAGTTCTTC.

This clone was observed a single time. V is TRBV10-3 and J is TRBJ2-7; TRBD1 agrees at 7 bases. V trimming: 7 bases; J trimming: 5 bases; junction bases outside the gene matches: 5. The CDR3 is 12 amino acids. Germline CDR1 and CDR2: ENHRY and SYGVKD. The CDR3 nucleotides are TGTGCCATCAACCGGGACAGCGACGAGCAGTACTTC. Translated, it gives CAINRDSDEQYF.

V and J are TRBV10-3 and TRBJ1-2, with a tentative D call TRBD1 (6 bases). Trimming took 8 bases from V and 3 from J, leaving 19 bases between them. CDR1 is ENHRY, CDR2 SYGVKD, per germline. The CDR3 covers 15 residues. The CDR3, as DNA: TGTGCCATCTCCTCGCGCGGGGGGGCGGACTATGGCTACACCTTC. Amino acids: CAISSRGGADYGYTF.

V usage is TRBV3-1 (or the pseudogene TRBV3-2) and J usage is TRBJ2-7; tentatively, D is TRBD2 (5 bases). The V end lost 4 bases, the J end lost 3 bases, and 10 bases lay between the germline ends. CDR3 length equals 13 residues. CDR1 LGHDT and CDR2 YNNKEL come from the germline V gene (reference sequence). CDR3 sequence: CASSRPEGYEQYF. The CDR3 DNA reads as TGTGCCAGCAGCCGCCCAGAGGGCTACGAGCAGTACTTC.

This clone appeared a few times. The rearrangement links TRBV29-1 to TRBJ2-1; the D gene is possibly TRBD2 (5 bases). The CDR3 has 13 residues. The V end lost 4 bases, the J end lost 5 bases, and 12 bases lay between the germline ends. CDR1 is SQVTM and CDR2 is ANQGSEA in the germline V gene. As DNA, the CDR3 is TGCAGCGTTGGGAGCGGCGAGGACAATGAGCAGTTCTTC. This gives the protein CSVGSGEDNEQFF.

The V gene is TRBV5-1, the J gene TRBJ2-1; 13 positions match TRBD2. The CDR3 consists of 17 residues. V lost 7 bases, J lost 2 bases, and 9 bases stayed unmatched. Germline V gene lookup returns CDR1 SGHRS and CDR2 YFSETQ. DNA of the CDR3: TGCGCCAGCCAGAGACTAGCGGGAGGAGGCACCTACAATGAGCAGTTCTTC. It is translated as CASQRLAGGGTYNEQFF.

The V gene is TRBV19, the J gene TRBJ1-4, with TRBD1 matching 8 bases. This CDR3 has 19 residues. Germline V gene lookup returns CDR1 LNHDA and CDR2 SQIVND (reference sequence). With V trimmed by 7 bases and J by 2 bases, 18 bases remained unmatched. The DNA of the CDR3 is TGTGCCAGTACCCACCCCAGGGACAGGATGGGCTCGACTAATGAAAAACTGTTTTTT. It specifies CASTHPRDRMGSTNEKLFF.